The 19 T cell receptor beta chains below all came from one sample that was sequenced in a study of blood T cell repertoires in COVID-19. Data came from immunoSEQ multiplex PCR; TCRdb stores just in-frame clones and leaves some out. Of about 100,000 clones in the sample, over 65% were seen once. Sequenced sample: peripheral blood. Receptors originate from a human donor in a cohort sampled during active COVID-19.

This clone has just one count. This sequence joins TRBV9 and TRBJ2-3, with 8 bases identical to TRBD1. CDR1 and CDR2 (germline): SGDLS, YYNGEE. The CDR3 is 17 residues long. After removal of 0 bases from V and 0 bases from J, the junction contained 6 bases not matched to a gene. Here the CDR3 reads CASSVGSGGLSTDTQYF. For the CDR3, the DNA is TGTGCCAGCAGCGTAGGTTCAGGGGGCCTAAGCACAGATACGCAGTATTTT.

This rearrangement joins TRBV7-2 to TRBJ2-2; D ambiguous. V was clipped by 6 bases and J by 6 bases, with 8 bases between them. The germline gives CDR1 SGHTA, CDR2 FQGNSA. CDR3 length: 12 amino acids. CDR3 in amino acids: CASRTSAGELFF. CDR3 coding DNA: TGTGCCAGCAGAACTTCTGCCGGGGAGCTGTTTTTT.

The chain has TRBV12-3 or TRBV12-4 and TRBJ1-2; tentative D call: TRBD1 (6 bases). This CDR3 has 13 residues. Trimming took off 5 bases at V and 8 bases at J, with 15 bases between the two ends. CDR3 bases: TGTGCCAGCAGTCCTACCGGGACAACCGGCTACACCTTC. This translates into CASSPTGTTGYTF.

A few counts support this clone. In DNA form, the CDR3 reads TGCGCCAGCAGCTGGGGGACAGATAGCAATCAGCCCCAGCATTTT. Protein: CASSWGTDSNQPQHF. V gene TRBV5-1 combines with J gene TRBJ1-5, with TRBD1 matching 7 bases. CDR1 is SGHRS, CDR2 YFSETQ, per germline. J lost 0 bases, V lost 3 bases, and 3 bases had no gene match. The CDR3 sequence is 15 residues long. Filled out from reference TRBV5-1 and TRBJ1-5, the complete variable domain reads KAGVTQTPRYLIKTRGQQVTLSCSPISGHRSVSWYQQTPGQGLQFLFEYFSETQRNKGNFPGRFSGRQFSNSRSEMNVSTLELGDSALYLCASSWGTDSNQPQHFGDGTRLSIL.

J is TRBJ1-1 and V is TRBV6-6, with 7 bases lining up with TRBD1. CDR1 is MNHNY, CDR2 SVGAGI, per germline (reference sequence). V dropped 0 bases and J dropped 7; count of bases not matched to a gene: 8. This CDR3 is built from 15 residues. CDR3 loop: CASSYSTGSKVEAFF. The CDR3 DNA reads TGTGCCAGCAGTTACTCGACAGGGAGCAAAGTTGAAGCTTTCTTT.

The chain joins TRBV7-2 to TRBJ2-5; tentatively, D is TRBD2 (6 bases). Germline V gene data show CDR1 as SGHTA and CDR2 as FQGNSA. Deletions cut 5 bases from V and 2 bases from J, with 15 bases between. This CDR3 is built from 15 residues. The CDR3 DNA is TGTGCCAGCAGCGCAACGAGGAGCGGGCAAGAGACCCAGTACTTC. Amino acids: CASSATRSGQETQYF.

V is TRBV7-9 and J is TRBJ2-1, with D possibly TRBD2 on 5 matching bases. V was trimmed by 10 bases and J by 10 bases, leaving 20 bases between them. Germline lookup yields CDR1 SEHNR and CDR2 FQNEAQ (reference sequence). This CDR3 has 13 amino acids. The CDR3 nucleotides read TGTGCCACCGATAACTCCGGGAACACAGAGCAGTTCTTC. Translated: CATDNSGNTEQFF.

The chain links TRBV6-1 to TRBJ2-2; 7 bases agree with TRBD2. Trimming cost V 4 bases and J 7 bases; bases outside gene matches: 15. CDR3 size: 17 residues. Germline V gene lookup returns CDR1 MNHNS and CDR2 SASEGT. The CDR3 sequence is CASSAGGVAPRFGELFF. DNA of the CDR3: TGTGCCAGCAGTGCGGGGGGAGTGGCCCCACGTTTCGGGGAGCTGTTTTTT.

The J gene is TRBJ2-1, the V gene TRBV19; 12 bases align to TRBD2. The CDR3 is made up of 14 amino acids. In germline, CDR1 is LNHDA, CDR2 SQIVND (reference sequence). Trimming took 8 bases from V and 5 from J; bases not matched to a gene: 4. The CDR3 loop is CASGRTSGNNEQFF. For the CDR3, the DNA is TGTGCCAGTGGGAGGACTAGCGGGAACAATGAGCAGTTCTTC. Combining the CDR3 with reference TRBV19 and TRBJ2-1 gives the whole variable domain DGGITQSPKYLFRKEGQNVTLSCEQNLNHDAMYWYRQDPGQGLRLIYYSQIVNDFQKGDIAEGYSVSREKKESFPLTVTSAQKNPTAFYLCASGRTSGNNEQFFGPGTRLTVL.

The rearrangement joins TRBV21-1 to TRBJ2-7; TRBD2 is taken as the D call from the table, unchecked against the DNA. TRBV21-1 is given as a pseudogene. The CDR3 is made up of 17 amino acids. The CDR3 DNA sequence: TGTGCCAGCAGCAAAGGGGCTAGCGGGAGCATCTCCTACGAGCAGTACTTC. As protein: CASSKGASGSISYEQYF.

The chain couples TRBV6-5 to TRBJ2-7; 11 nucleotides line up with TRBD2. This CDR3 is 14 amino acids long. V shed 5 bases, J shed 6 bases, and the junction held 6 bases outside the gene matches. CDR1 MNHEY and CDR2 SVGAGI come from the germline V gene. The CDR3 sequence: CASSHTSGSSEQYF. DNA for the CDR3: TGTGCCAGCAGTCATACTAGCGGGAGTAGCGAGCAGTACTTC.

This chain connects TRBV16 to TRBJ2-5, with 13 bases lining up with TRBD2. V gave up 3 bases and J gave up 3 bases; unmatched junction bases: 7. Germline CDR1 reads KGHSY; CDR2 reads FQNENV. The CDR3 consists of 17 residues. Written as DNA, the CDR3 is TGTGCCAGCAGCCATGGACTAGCGGGAGAATTAGAAGAGACCCAGTACTTC. Translating gives CASSHGLAGELEETQYF. The full variable domain, its missing parts supplied by reference TRBV16 and TRBJ2-5, is GEEVAQTPKHLVRGEGQKAKLYCAPIKGHSYVFWYQQVLKNEFKFLISFQNENVFDETGMPKERFSAKCLPNSPCSLEIQATKLEDSAVYFCASSHGLAGELEETQYFGPGTRLLVL.

The sample holds one count of this clone. V and J are TRBV2 and TRBJ2-7, with 7 bases aligning to TRBD1. Germline CDR1 reads SNHLY; CDR2 reads FYNNEI. Trimming removed 5 bases from V and 4 bases from J; junction bases left unmatched: 14. CDR3 length: 16 amino acids. The CDR3 sequence is CASSLGQALLKYEQYF. The CDR3 bases are TGTGCCAGCAGTCTTGGACAGGCGCTCTTAAAATACGAGCAGTACTTC.

The chain is built from TRBV10-3 and TRBJ1-2; D gene ambiguous. CDR1 is ENHRY and CDR2 is SYGVKD in the germline V gene. CDR3 length equals 12 residues. V was clipped by 10 bases and J by 4 bases, with 13 bases between them. The CDR3 sequence: CATALGGYGYTF. CDR3 DNA sequence: TGTGCCACCGCACTAGGCGGCTATGGCTACACCTTC.

V is TRBV28 and J is TRBJ2-7, with D possibly being TRBD2 (6 bases). Germline-derived CDR1 and CDR2 are MDHEN and SYDVKM. This CDR3 is 14 amino acids long. Trimming removed 7 bases at V and 5 bases at J, with 18 bases between. The CDR3 sequence: CASTSFGRGNEQYF. CDR3 nucleotide sequence: TGTGCCAGCACCTCCTTTGGCCGCGGGAACGAGCAGTACTTC. Combining the CDR3 with reference TRBV28 and TRBJ2-7 gives the whole variable domain DVKVTQSSRYLVKRTGEKVFLECVQDMDHENMFWYRQDPGLGLRLIYFSYDVKMKEKGDIPEGYSVSREKKERFSLILESASTNQTSMYLCASTSFGRGNEQYFGPGTRLTVT.

CDR3 DNA: TGTGCCAGCAGCTTAAGCGTCTTAGGAGAGACCCAGTACTTC. Its protein is CASSLSVLGETQYF. The V call is TRBV7-2, the J call TRBJ2-5; unclear D gene. The germline V gene encodes CDR1 SGHTA and CDR2 FQGNSA. The CDR3 has 14 residues. The V end lost 2 bases, the J end lost 4 bases, and 11 bases lay between the germline ends.

The chain employs TRBV6-5 and TRBJ2-7, with D unresolved. The CDR3 sequence is 12 residues long. Germline lookup yields CDR1 MNHEY and CDR2 SVGAGI. Deletions cut 2 bases from V and 2 bases from J, with 4 bases between. The CDR3 protein is CASSYGPYEQYF. Here the CDR3 DNA reads TGTGCCAGCAGTTACGGGCCCTACGAGCAGTACTTC.

A remark on this clone: In the same sample, other DNA sequences code for this CDR3. The genes are TRBV7-2 and TRBJ1-2; D possibly corresponds to TRBD1 (6 bases). The CDR3 is 13 residues long. V was trimmed by 5 bases and J by 1 base, leaving 8 bases between them. Germline-derived CDR1 and CDR2 are SGHTA and FQGNSA. The CDR3 nucleotides read TGTGCCAGCAGCCCGGACAGTAACTATGGCTACACCTTC. Translated: CASSPDSNYGYTF. The full variable domain, with the rest looked up from reference TRBV7-2 and TRBJ1-2, is GAGVSQSPSNKVTEKGKDVELRCDPISGHTALYWYRQSLGQGLEFLIYFQGNSAPDKSGLPSDRFSAERTGGSVSTLTIQRTQQEDSAVYLCASSPDSNYGYTFGSGTRLTVV.

This clone was seen a few times. The chain joins TRBV19 to TRBJ2-1, with D perhaps matching TRBD2 (5 bases). CDR1 and CDR2 from the germline V gene are LNHDA and SQIVND (reference sequence). Trimming took off 3 bases at V and 1 base at J, with 16 bases between the two ends. The CDR3 is made up of 17 amino acids. The CDR3 loop reads CASSMGSGIQSYNEQFF. The CDR3 DNA is TGTGCCAGTAGTATGGGGAGCGGTATTCAATCCTACAATGAGCAGTTCTTC.